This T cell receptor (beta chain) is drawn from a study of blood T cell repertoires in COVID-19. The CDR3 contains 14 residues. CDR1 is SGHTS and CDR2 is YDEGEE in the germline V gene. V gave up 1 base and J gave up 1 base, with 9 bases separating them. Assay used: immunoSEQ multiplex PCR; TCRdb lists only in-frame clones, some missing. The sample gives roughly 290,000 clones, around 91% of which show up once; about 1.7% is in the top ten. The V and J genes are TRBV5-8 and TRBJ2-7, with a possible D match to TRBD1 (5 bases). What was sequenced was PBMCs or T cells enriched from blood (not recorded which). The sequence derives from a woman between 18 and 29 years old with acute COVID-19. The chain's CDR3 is CASSLSGSSYEQYF. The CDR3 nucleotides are TGTGCCAGCAGCTTGTCAGGGTCTTCCTACGAGCAGTACTTC.